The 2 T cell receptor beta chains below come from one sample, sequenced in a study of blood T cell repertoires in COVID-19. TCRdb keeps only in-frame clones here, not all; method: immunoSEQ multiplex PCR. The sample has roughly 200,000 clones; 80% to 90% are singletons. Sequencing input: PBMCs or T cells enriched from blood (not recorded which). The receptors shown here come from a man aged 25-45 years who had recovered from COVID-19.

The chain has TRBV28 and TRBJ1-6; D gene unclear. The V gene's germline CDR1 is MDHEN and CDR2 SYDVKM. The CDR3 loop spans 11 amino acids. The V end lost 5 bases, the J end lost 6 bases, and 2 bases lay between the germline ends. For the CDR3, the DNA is TGTGCCAGCAGTCGTAATTCACCCCTCCACTTT. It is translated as CASSRNSPLHF. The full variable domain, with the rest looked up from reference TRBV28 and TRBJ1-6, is DVKVTQSSRYLVKRTGEKVFLECVQDMDHENMFWYRQDPGLGLRLIYFSYDVKMKEKGDIPEGYSVSREKKERFSLILESASTNQTSMYLCASSRNSPLHFGNGTRLTVT.

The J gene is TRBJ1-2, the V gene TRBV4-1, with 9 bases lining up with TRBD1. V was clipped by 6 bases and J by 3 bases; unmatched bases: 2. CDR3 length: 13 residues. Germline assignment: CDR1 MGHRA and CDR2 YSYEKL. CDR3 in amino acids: CASRRTGDYGYTF. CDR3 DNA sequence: TGCGCCAGCAGACGGACAGGGGACTATGGCTACACCTTC.